Below, one T cell receptor beta chain is given with its context. Clones were sequenced by immunoSEQ multiplex PCR, and TCRdb holds only the in-frame ones, with some missing. The sample lists some 84,000 clones, 65% to 85% occurring once. The CDR3 spans 15 residues. The ends were cut back, 1 base at V and 2 bases at J, with 12 bases in the middle. CDR1 is SGHRS and CDR2 is YFSETQ in the germline V gene. The data belong to a study of PD-1 blockade in mismatch repair-deficient tumors. Whole-study context: Enrolled about 2012-2017, patients had progressing, pretreated mismatch repair-deficient cancers of 12 types.

Material: peripheral blood, obtained 12 weeks after starting pembrolizumab. The chain combines TRBV5-1 with TRBJ2-5, with D unclear. The TCR sequence derives from an adult with mismatch repair-deficient cancer. The DNA for the CDR3 is TGCGCCAGCAGCTTGTTAGGCAGAATTCAAGAGACCCAGTACTTC. The encoded protein is CASSLLGRIQETQYF.